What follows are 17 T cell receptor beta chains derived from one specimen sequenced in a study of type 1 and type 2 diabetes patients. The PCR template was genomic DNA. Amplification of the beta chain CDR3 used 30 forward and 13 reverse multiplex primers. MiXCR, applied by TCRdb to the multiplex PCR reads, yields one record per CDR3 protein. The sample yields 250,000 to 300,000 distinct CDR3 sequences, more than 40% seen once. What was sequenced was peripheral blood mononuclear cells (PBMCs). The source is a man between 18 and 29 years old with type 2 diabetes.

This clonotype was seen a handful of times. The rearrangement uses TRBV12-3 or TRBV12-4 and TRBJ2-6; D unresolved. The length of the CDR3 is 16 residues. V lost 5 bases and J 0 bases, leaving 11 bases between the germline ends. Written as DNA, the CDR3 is TGTGCCAGCAGTCCCTGGGGATCCTCTGGGGCCAACGTCCTGACTTTC. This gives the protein CASSPWGSSGANVLTF.

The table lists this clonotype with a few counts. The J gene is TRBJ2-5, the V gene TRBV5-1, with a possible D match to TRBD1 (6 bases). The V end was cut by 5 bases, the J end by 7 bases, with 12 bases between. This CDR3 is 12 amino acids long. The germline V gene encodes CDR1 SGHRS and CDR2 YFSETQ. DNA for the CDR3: TGCGCCAGCAGGGACAGACGGGGGACCCAGTACTTC. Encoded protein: CASRDRRGTQYF.

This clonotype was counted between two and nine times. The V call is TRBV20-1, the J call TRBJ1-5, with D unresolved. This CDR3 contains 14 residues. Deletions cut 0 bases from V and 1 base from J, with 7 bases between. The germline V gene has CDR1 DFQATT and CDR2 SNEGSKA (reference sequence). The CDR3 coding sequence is TGCAGTGCTAGAGAAAAAGGGAGCAATCAGCCCCAGCATTTT. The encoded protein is CSAREKGSNQPQHF.

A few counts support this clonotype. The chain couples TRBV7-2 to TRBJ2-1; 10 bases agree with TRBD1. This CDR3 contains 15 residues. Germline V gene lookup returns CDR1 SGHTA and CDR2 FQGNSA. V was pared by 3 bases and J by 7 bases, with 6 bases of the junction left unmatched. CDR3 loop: CASSFEGQGLNEQFF. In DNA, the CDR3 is TGTGCCAGCAGCTTCGAGGGACAGGGGTTAAATGAGCAGTTCTTC.

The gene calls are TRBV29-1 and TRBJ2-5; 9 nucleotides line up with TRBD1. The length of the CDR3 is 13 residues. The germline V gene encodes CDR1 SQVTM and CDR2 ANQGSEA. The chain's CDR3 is CSLTGGRGETQYF. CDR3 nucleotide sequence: TGCAGTTTGACAGGGGGAAGAGGTGAGACCCAGTACTTC.

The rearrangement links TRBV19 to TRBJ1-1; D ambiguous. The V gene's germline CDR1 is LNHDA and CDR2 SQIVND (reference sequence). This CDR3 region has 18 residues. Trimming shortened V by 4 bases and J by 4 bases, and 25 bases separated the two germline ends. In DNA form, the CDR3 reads TGTGCCAGTAGTAAACCCGCGCCCATGTGGGGTCGGAGCACTGAAGCTTTCTTT. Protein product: CASSKPAPMWGRSTEAFF.

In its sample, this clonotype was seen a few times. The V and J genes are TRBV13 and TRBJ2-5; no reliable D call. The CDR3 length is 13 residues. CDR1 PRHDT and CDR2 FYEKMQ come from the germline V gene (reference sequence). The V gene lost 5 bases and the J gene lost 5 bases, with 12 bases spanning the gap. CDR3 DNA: TGTGCCAGCAGCGCCTCTTACGTCGAGACCCAGTACTTC. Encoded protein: CASSASYVETQYF.

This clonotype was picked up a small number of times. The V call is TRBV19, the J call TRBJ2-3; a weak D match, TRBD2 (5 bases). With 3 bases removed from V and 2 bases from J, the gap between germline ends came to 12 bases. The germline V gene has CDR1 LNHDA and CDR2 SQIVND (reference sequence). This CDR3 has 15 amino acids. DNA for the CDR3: TGTGCCAGTAGTATTTCGACTAAACACACAGATACGCAGTATTTT. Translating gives CASSISTKHTDTQYF.

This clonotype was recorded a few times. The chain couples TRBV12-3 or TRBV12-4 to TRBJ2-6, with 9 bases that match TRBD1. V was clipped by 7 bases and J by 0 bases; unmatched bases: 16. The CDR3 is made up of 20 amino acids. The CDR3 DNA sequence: TGTGCCAGCACCACCCTCTCCCCCGGGACAGGGATCTCTGGGGCCAACGTCCTGACTTTC. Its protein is CASTTLSPGTGISGANVLTF.

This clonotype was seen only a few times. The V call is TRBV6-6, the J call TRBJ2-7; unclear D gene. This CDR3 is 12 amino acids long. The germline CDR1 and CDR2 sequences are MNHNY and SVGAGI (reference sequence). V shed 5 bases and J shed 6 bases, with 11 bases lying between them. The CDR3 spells CASSEIGREQYF. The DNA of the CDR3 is TGTGCCAGCAGTGAAATCGGGCGCGAGCAGTACTTC.

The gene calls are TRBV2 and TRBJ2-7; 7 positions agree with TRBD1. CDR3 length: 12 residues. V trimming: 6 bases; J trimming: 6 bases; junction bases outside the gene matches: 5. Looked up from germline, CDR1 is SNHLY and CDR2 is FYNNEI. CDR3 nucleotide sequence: TGTGCCAGCAGAGGACAGGCCGGCGAGCAGTACTTC. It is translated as CASRGQAGEQYF.

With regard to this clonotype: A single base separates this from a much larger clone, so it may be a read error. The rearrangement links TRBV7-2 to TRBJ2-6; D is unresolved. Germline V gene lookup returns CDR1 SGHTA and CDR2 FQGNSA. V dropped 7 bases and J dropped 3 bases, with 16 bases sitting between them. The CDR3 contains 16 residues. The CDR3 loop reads CASNQRLGYGANVLTF. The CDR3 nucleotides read TGTGCCAGCAACCAACGTCTAGGCTATGGGGCCAACGTCCTGACTTTC.

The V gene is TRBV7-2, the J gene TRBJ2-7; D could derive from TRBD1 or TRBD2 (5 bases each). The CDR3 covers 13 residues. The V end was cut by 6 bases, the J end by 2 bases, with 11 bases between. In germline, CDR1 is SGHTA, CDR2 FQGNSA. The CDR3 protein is CASREGSAYEQYF. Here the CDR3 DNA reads TGTGCCAGCAGAGAGGGGTCAGCCTACGAGCAGTACTTC.

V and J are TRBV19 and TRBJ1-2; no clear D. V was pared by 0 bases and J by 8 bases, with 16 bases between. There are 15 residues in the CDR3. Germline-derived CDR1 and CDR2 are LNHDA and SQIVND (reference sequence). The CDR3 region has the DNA TGTGCCAGTAGTATAGATCTTACGAATGGAGGGGGCTACACCTTC. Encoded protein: CASSIDLTNGGGYTF.

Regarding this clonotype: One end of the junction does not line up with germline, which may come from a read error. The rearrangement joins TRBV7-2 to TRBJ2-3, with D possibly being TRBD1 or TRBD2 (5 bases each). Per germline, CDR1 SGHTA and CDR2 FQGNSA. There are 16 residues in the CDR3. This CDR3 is CAGSSGTALGTDTQYF. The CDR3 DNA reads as TGTGCCGGCAGCTCTGGGACCGCTCTGGGCACAGATACGCAGTATTTT.

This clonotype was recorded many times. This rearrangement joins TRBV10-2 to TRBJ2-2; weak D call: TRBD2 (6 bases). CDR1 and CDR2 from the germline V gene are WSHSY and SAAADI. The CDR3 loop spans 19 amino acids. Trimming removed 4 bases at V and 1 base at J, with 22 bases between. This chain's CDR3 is CASSVGGETPGRNTGELFF. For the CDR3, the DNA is TGCGCCAGCAGTGTCGGAGGGGAAACCCCTGGGCGGAACACCGGGGAGCTGTTTTTT.

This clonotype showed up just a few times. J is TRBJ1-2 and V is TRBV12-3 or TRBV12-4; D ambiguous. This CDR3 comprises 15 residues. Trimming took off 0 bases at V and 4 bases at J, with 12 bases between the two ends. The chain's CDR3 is CASSLAGQITYGYTF. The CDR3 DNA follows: TGTGCCAGCAGTTTAGCGGGCCAGATAACCTATGGCTACACCTTC.